This record concerns one T cell receptor (beta chain) sequence. This sample was taken from a study of T cell responses to AZD1222 COVID-19 vaccine. The germline gives CDR1 MNHEY, CDR2 SVGEGT. The CDR3 length is 13 residues. V was trimmed by 3 bases and J by 7 bases, leaving 13 bases between them. Here immunoSEQ multiplex PCR was the method, and the copy in TCRdb shows in-frame clones only, minus some. The table records about 42,000 clones, around 89% of them present only once. The TCR was taken from an adult who received the AZD1222 COVID-19 vaccine. The genes are TRBV6-2 or TRBV6-3 and TRBJ2-7, with unresolved D. Material: peripheral blood, obtained 28 days after the second AZD1222 dose. The CDR3, as DNA: TGTGCCAGCAGTTATAGGCCAGCCACAGAGCAGTACTTC. It specifies CASSYRPATEQYF.